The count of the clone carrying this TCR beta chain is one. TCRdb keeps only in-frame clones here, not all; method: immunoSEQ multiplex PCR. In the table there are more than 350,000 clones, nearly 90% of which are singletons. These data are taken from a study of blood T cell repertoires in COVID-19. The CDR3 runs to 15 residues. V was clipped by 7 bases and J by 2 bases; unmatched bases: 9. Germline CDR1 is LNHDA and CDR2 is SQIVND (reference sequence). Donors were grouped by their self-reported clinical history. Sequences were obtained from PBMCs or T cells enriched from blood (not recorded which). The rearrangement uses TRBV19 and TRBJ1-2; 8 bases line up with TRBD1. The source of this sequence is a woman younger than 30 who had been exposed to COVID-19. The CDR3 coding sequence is TGTGCCAGTACCAACCCAGGGGGCGCGAACTATGGCTACACCTTC. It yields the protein CASTNPGGANYGYTF.